Shown below are 8 T cell receptor beta chains from a single sample sequenced in a study of blood T cell repertoires in COVID-19. Here immunoSEQ multiplex PCR was the method, and the copy in TCRdb shows in-frame clones only, minus some. Among roughly 140,000 clones listed, approximately 84% were seen once. Sequenced input: peripheral blood. The receptors stem from a human donor in a cohort sampled during active COVID-19.

This chain links TRBV5-1 with TRBJ2-7; TRBD2 matches 7 bases. The CDR3 is 15 residues long. The germline CDR1 and CDR2 sequences are SGHRS and YFSETQ. With 5 bases clipped from V and 0 bases from J, the junction kept 8 bases outside the gene matches. CDR3 sequence reads: CASRPGGGPSYEQYF. CDR3 in DNA: TGCGCCAGCAGACCCGGGGGAGGGCCCTCCTACGAGCAGTACTTC. The full variable domain, with the rest looked up from reference TRBV5-1 and TRBJ2-7, is KAGVTQTPRYLIKTRGQQVTLSCSPISGHRSVSWYQQTPGQGLQFLFEYFSETQRNKGNFPGRFSGRQFSNSRSEMNVSTLELGDSALYLCASRPGGGPSYEQYFGPGTRLTVT.

The J gene is TRBJ2-2, the V gene TRBV5-4, with D uncertain. The CDR3 has 13 amino acids. Trimming shortened V by 2 bases and J by 4 bases, and 6 bases separated the two germline ends. Per germline, CDR1 SGHNT and CDR2 YYREEE (reference sequence). Here the CDR3 reads CASSFLGTGELFF. The DNA of the CDR3 is TGTGCCAGCAGCTTCCTCGGCACCGGGGAGCTGTTTTTT.

The chain carries TRBV28 and TRBJ2-6, with a tentative D call TRBD1 (5 bases). The ends were cut back, 1 base at V and 6 bases at J, with 10 bases in the middle. CDR3 length: 15 residues. Germline CDR1 and CDR2: MDHEN and SYDVKM. The CDR3 reads CASSLLQTEANVLTF. The CDR3 nucleotides read TGTGCCAGCAGTTTATTACAGACAGAGGCCAACGTCCTGACTTTC.

The chain has TRBV5-4 and TRBJ2-1; D gene uncertain. Germline V gives CDR1 SGHNT, CDR2 YYREEE (reference sequence). V lost 2 bases and J lost 7, with 10 bases in between. The CDR3 consists of 13 residues. The CDR3 region is CASSFSTRNEQFF. In DNA, the CDR3 is TGTGCCAGCAGCTTCAGTACCAGGAATGAGCAGTTCTTC.

The chain joins TRBV6-5 to TRBJ2-7; D is perhaps TRBD1 (6 bases). Germline CDR1 is MNHEY and CDR2 is SVGAGI. The V end was cut by 7 bases, the J end by 0 bases, with 13 bases between. The CDR3 loop spans 14 amino acids. CDR3 nucleotides: TGTGCCAGCACTCGGACAGACAACTCCTACGAGCAGTACTTC. This codes for CASTRTDNSYEQYF.

The chain recombines TRBV7-9 with TRBJ1-2; TRBD1 is a possible D gene (6 bases). The ends were cut back, 2 bases at V and 6 bases at J, with 13 bases in the middle. This CDR3 is 14 amino acids long. Germline CDR1 is SEHNR and CDR2 is FQNEAQ (reference sequence). The chain's CDR3 is CASSLSGVDNGYTF. Written as DNA, the CDR3 is TGTGCCAGCAGCTTATCAGGGGTCGATAATGGCTACACCTTC. Using reference TRBV7-9 and TRBJ1-2 for the parts outside the CDR3, the full variable domain is DTGVSQNPRHKITKRGQNVTFRCDPISEHNRLYWYRQTLGQGPEFLTYFQNEAQLEKSRLLSDRFSAERPKGSFSTLEIQRTEQGDSAMYLCASSLSGVDNGYTFGSGTRLTVV.

This sequence joins TRBV11-2 and TRBJ2-1; TRBD1 agrees at 10 bases. V shed 5 bases and J 5 bases; nucleotides not matched to a gene: 6. Germline values: CDR1 SGHAT, CDR2 FQNNGV. The CDR3 consists of 15 residues. As DNA, the CDR3 is TGTGCCAGCAGCCAGACAGGGGGCTTGAACAATGAGCAGTTCTTC. Protein product: CASSQTGGLNNEQFF.

This chain uses TRBV10-3 with TRBJ1-5; 9 bases line up with TRBD1. The CDR3 consists of 16 residues. V lost 4 bases and J lost 3; bases outside the gene matches: 7. The germline gives CDR1 ENHRY, CDR2 SYGVKD. The CDR3 DNA reads TGTGCCATCAGTGCCGGGACAGGGCCTAACAATCAGCCCCAGCATTTT. It yields the protein CAISAGTGPNNQPQHF.